The source of this TCR beta chain is a study of T cells and copy number aberrations in small-cell lung cancer. All donors had upfront surgery without preoperative chemotherapy, radiotherapy or any immunotherapy. Each donor had smoking or heavy second-hand smoke exposure. Here immunoSEQ multiplex PCR was the method, and the copy in TCRdb shows in-frame clones only, minus some. Here the sample spans 6,000 to 7,500 clones, roughly four fifths being singletons. In regard to this clone: As yet, its antigen is unknown.

This CDR3 contains 13 residues. Per germline, CDR1 SGHRS and CDR2 YFSETQ. The junction had 5 bases not matched to a gene; V was cut back by 2 bases and J by 12 bases. The study's findings and limits: Versus adjacent lung, tumor T-cell richness and clonality were lower; density nonsignificantly. A small sample size limited this study; results need validation.

This chain connects TRBV5-1 to TRBJ1-6; 7 bases match TRBD1. The sequenced material came from normal tissue next to the tumor. The sequence was collected from a woman in her forties or fifties with small cell lung cancer. This CDR3 is CASSLEGGQPLHF. The CDR3 coding sequence is TGCGCCAGCAGCTTAGAAGGGGGCCAACCCCTCCACTTT. Together with reference TRBV5-1 and TRBJ1-6, the CDR3 gives the full variable domain: KAGVTQTPRYLIKTRGQQVTLSCSPISGHRSVSWYQQTPGQGLQFLFEYFSETQRNKGNFPGRFSGRQFSNSRSEMNVSTLELGDSALYLCASSLEGGQPLHFGNGTRLTVT.